The clone carrying this T cell receptor (beta chain) has just one count. Per the original data handling: Reference gene primer amplification gave nucleated cell count estimates. This table comes from immunoSEQ multiplex PCR, and its TCRdb copy is limited to in-frame clones, with some not included. V and J calls and clone size follow that table, whereas D and trimming were derived from the DNA. The sample includes roughly 240,000 clones, approximately 84% of them seen just once. This specimen comes from a study of blood T cell repertoires in COVID-19. About the research overall: The study drew acute and convalescent COVID-19 samples from the United States, Italy and Spain. The analysed material was cDNA or gDNA that came from T cells, B-cell-depleted T cells, or PBMCs.

Per germline, CDR1 MNHEY and CDR2 SMNVEV (reference sequence). J gave up 3 bases and V 3 bases, and 13 bases lay outside the gene matches. The CDR3 loop spans 17 amino acids. The sequenced sample was peripheral blood. The clonotype was recovered from a woman of 80 years or more with acute or convalescent COVID-19. The chain has TRBV27 and TRBJ2-7; 8 bases align to TRBD1. CDR3 DNA: TGTGCCAGCAGTTTTCACCAATCTGGACAGGGCGACTACGAGCAGTACTTC. Translating it yields CASSFHQSGQGDYEQYF.